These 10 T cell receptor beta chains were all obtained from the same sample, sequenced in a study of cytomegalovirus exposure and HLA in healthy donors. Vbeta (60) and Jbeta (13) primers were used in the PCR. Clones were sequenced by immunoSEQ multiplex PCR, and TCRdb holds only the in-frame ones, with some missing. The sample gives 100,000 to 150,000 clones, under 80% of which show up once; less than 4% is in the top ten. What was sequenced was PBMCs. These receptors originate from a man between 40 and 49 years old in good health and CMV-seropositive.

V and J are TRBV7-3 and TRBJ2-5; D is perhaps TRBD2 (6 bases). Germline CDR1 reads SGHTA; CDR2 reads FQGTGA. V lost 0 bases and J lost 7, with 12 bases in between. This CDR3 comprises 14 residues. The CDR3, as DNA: TGTGCCAGCAGCTTAACCGGAGGGGAGGCGACCCAGTACTTC. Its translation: CASSLTGGEATQYF. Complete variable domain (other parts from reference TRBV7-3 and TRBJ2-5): GAGVSQTPSNKVTEKGKYVELRCDPISGHTALYWYRQSLGQGPEFLIYFQGTGAADDSGLPNDRFFAVRPEGSVSTLKIQRTERGDSAVYLCASSLTGGEATQYFGPGTRLLVL.

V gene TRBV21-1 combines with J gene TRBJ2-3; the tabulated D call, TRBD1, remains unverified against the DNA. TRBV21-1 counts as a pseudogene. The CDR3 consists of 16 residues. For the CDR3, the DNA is TGTGCCAGCAGCAACCGGGACAGGGGGTCCACAGATACGCAGTATTTT. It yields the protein CASSNRDRGSTDTQYF.

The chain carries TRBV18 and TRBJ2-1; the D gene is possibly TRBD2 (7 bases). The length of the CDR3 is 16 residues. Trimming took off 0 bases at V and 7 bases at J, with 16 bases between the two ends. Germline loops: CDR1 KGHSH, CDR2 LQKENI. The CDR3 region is CASSPPVGGRGNEQFF. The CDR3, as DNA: TGTGCCAGCTCACCACCGGTGGGGGGGCGAGGGAATGAGCAGTTCTTC.

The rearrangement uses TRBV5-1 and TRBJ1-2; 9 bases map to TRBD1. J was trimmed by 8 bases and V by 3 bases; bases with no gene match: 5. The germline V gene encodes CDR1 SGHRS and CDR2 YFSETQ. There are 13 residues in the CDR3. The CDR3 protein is CASSWTGEDGYTF. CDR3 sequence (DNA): TGCGCCAGCAGCTGGACAGGGGAAGACGGCTACACCTTC.

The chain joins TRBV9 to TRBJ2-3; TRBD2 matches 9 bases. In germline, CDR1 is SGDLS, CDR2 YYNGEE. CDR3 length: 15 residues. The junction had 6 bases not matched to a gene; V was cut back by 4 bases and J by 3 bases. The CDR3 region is CASSILAGETDTQYF. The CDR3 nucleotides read TGTGCCAGCAGCATCTTAGCGGGAGAGACAGATACGCAGTATTTT.

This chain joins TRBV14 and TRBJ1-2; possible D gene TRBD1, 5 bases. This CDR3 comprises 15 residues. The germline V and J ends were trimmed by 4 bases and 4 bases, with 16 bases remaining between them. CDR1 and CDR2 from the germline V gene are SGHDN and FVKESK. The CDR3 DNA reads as TGTGCCAGCAGCCCCGGGGGATTTGGGCTCTATGGCTACACCTTC. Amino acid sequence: CASSPGGFGLYGYTF.

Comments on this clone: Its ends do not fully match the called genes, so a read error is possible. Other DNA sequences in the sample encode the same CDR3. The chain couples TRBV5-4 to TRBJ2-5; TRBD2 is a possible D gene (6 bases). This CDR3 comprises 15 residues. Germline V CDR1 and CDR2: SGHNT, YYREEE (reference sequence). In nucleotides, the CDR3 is TGTGCCAGTAGCTTGGATGCGCGGGGTGGGGAGACCCAGTACTTC. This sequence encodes CASSLDARGGETQYF.

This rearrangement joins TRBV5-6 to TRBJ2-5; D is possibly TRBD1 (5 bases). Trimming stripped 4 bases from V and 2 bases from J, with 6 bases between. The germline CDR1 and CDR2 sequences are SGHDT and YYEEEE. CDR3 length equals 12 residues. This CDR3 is CASSRGQETQYF. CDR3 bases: TGTGCCAGCAGCAGGGGTCAAGAGACCCAGTACTTC.

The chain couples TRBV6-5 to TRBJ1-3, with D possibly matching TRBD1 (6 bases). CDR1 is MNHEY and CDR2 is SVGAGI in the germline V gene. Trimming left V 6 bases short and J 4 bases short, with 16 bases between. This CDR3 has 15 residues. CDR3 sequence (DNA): TGTGCCAGCAGACAAGGACAGCTCAGGGGAAACACCATATATTTT. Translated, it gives CASRQGQLRGNTIYF.

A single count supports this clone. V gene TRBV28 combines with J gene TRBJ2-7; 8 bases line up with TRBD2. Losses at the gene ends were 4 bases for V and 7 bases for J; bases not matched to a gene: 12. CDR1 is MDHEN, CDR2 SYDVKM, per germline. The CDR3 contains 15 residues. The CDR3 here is CASSSQAGSGGEQYF. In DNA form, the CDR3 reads TGTGCCAGCAGTTCCCAGGCCGGCAGCGGGGGAGAGCAGTACTTC.